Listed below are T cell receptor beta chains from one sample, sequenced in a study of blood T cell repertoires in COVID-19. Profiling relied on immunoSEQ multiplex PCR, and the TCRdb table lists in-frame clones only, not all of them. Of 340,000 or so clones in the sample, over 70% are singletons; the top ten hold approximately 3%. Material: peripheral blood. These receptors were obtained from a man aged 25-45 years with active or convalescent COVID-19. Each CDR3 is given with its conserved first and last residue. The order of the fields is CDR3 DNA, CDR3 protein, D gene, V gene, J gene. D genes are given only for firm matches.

TGTGCCAGCAGCTTTTCCAACCGGGACAAGCAGTACTTC,CASSFSNRDKQYF,-,TRBV11-2,TRBJ2-7
TGTGCCAGCTCACCGGACAGTTCGGGAAACACCATATATTTT,CASSPDSSGNTIYF,-,TRBV18,TRBJ1-3
TGTGCCAGCAGCGTAGAAAAGACAGGGGGCGGGAGCACAGATACGCAGTATTTT,CASSVEKTGGGSTDTQYF,TRBD1,TRBV9,TRBJ2-3
TGTGCCAGCAGCGGCAGGGGGCCCACAGATACGCAGTATTTT,CASSGRGPTDTQYF,TRBD1,TRBV9,TRBJ2-3
TGTGCCAGCAGCCCCCAACAGGGGCGGACCGGGGAGCTGTTTTTT,CASSPQQGRTGELFF,TRBD1,TRBV7-2,TRBJ2-2
TGTGCCAGCAGTTTTGGCAGATACTATGGCTACACCTTC,CASSFGRYYGYTF,-,TRBV27,TRBJ1-2
TGTGCCTGGAAGAGGCGGGAGCTACGCACAGATACGCAGTATTTT,CAWKRRELRTDTQYF,TRBD2,TRBV30,TRBJ2-3
TGTGCCACCAGTGATCCGACTGCAGATACGCAGTATTTT,CATSDPTADTQYF,-,TRBV24-1,TRBJ2-3
TGTGCCAGCTCACCACCAGGGAGAGATACGCAGTATTTT,CASSPPGRDTQYF,-,TRBV18,TRBJ2-3
TGCGCCAGCAGCCAGCCGACAGGGGGAAGCTCTGGAAACACCATATATTTT,CASSQPTGGSSGNTIYF,TRBD1,TRBV4-1,TRBJ1-3
TGTGCCAGCAGCTCACCTTCAGCTAGCGGGTTTTTGTCCTACAATGAGCAGTTCTTC,CASSSPSASGFLSYNEQFF,TRBD2,TRBV13,TRBJ2-1
TGTGCCAGCTCACCACCGAGGTTAGCGGGGAAAGTGACCTACGAGCAGTACTTC,CASSPPRLAGKVTYEQYF,TRBD2,TRBV18,TRBJ2-7
TGCGCCAGCAGCCAAGGGAAGACTATTTACAATGAGCAGTTCTTC,CASSQGKTIYNEQFF,-,TRBV4-1,TRBJ2-1
TGTGCCAGCAGCGACGGGACAGGGAAAGGTGGGAACACTGAAGCTTTCTTT,CASSDGTGKGGNTEAFF,TRBD1,TRBV6-2/TRBV6-3,TRBJ1-1
TGTGCCAGCAGCCCCGGACCGGGGAATTACGAGCAGTACTTC,CASSPGPGNYEQYF,-,TRBV7-2,TRBJ2-7
TGTGCCAGCAGCCAAGATTTGGGCCTGGCCCACTATGGCTACACCTTC,CASSQDLGLAHYGYTF,-,TRBV4-2,TRBJ1-2
TGTGCCAGCAGTCAGGCTGCGAATGAGCAGTTCTTC,CASSQAANEQFF,-,TRBV27,TRBJ2-1
TGTGCCAGCAGCGTAGGGGTGCAGGGCGAAAAACTGTTTTTT,CASSVGVQGEKLFF,-,TRBV9,TRBJ1-4
TGTGCCAGCAGTTTTCAGGACAGGGTGGGGGAATCACCCCTCCACTTT,CASSFQDRVGESPLHF,TRBD1,TRBV28,TRBJ1-6